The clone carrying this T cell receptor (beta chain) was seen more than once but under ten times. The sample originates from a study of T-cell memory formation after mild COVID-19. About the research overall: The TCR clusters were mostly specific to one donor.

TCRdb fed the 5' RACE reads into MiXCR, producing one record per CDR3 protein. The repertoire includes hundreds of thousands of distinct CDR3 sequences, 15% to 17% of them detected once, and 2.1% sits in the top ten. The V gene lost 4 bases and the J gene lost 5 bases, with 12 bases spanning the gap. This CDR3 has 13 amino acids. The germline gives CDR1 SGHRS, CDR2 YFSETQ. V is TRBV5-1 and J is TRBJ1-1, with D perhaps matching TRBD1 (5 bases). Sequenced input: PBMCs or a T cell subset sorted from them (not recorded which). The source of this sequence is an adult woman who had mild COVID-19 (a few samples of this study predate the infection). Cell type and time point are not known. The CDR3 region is CASSQGRGTEAFF. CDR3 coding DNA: TGCGCCAGCAGCCAGGGTAGGGGTACTGAAGCTTTCTTT.